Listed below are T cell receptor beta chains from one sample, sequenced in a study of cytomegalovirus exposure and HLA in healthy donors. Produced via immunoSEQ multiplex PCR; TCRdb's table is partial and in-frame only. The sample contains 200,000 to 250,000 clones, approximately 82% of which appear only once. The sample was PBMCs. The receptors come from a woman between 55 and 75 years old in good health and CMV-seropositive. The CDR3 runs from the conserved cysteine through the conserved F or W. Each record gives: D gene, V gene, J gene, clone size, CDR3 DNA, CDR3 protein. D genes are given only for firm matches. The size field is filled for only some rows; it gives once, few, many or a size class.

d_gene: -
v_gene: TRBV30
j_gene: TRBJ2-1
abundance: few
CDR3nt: TGTGCCTTCTCACCTCGAACAAGGGGGTCCTACAATGAGCAGTTCTTC
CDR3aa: CAFSPRTRGSYNEQFF

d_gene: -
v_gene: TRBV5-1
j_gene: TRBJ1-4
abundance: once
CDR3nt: TGCGCCAGCAGCAGGGGTGTGGTGAGGACCATTGAAAAACTGTTTTTT
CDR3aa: CASSRGVVRTIEKLFF

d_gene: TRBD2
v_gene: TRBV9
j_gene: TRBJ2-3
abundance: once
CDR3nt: TGTGCCAGCAGCGCGTTAGGCGGGAGGGCAACAGATACGCAGTATTTT
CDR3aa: CASSALGGRATDTQYF

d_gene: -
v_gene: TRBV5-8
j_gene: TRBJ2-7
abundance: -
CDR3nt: TGTGCCAGCAGCCGCCCTCGAGGGATCCACGAGCAGTACTTC
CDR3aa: CASSRPRGIHEQYF

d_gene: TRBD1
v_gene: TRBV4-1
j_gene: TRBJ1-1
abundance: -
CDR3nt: TGCGCCAGCGCGGGGTGGCAGGGGGTTTTCTTT
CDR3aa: CASAGWQGVFF

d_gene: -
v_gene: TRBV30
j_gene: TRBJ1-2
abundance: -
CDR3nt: TGTGCCTGGAGTGTGGGCGGGGGCGGGAATGGCTACACCTTC
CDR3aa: CAWSVGGGGNGYTF

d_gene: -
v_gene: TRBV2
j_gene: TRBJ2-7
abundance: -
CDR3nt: TGTGCCAGCAGTTACCAGGGTCCAACCCACGAGCAGTACTTC
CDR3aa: CASSYQGPTHEQYF

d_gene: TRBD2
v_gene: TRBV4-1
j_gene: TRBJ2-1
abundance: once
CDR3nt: TGCGCCAGCAGCCAAAGACCCGGGACTATCTACAATGAGCAGTTCTTC
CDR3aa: CASSQRPGTIYNEQFF

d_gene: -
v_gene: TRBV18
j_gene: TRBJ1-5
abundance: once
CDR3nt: TGTGCCAGCTCGCCCGGCGGAACAGCGGGACCGAATCAGCCCCAGCATTTT
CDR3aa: CASSPGGTAGPNQPQHF

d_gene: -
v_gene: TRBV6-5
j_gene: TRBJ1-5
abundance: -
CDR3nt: TGTGCCAGCAGTTACTCGATGGGGGCCTTGCAGCCCCAGCATTTT
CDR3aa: CASSYSMGALQPQHF

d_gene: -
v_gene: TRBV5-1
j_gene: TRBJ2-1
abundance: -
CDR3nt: TGCGCCAGCAGCCCGACCCCGACAGGCCACAATGAGCAGTTCTTC
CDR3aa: CASSPTPTGHNEQFF

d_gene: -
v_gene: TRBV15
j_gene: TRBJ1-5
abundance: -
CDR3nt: TGTGCCACGGCACTCAGGGGAAATCAGCCCCAGCATTTT
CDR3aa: CATALRGNQPQHF

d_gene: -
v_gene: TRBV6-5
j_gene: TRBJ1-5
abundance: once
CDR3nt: TGTGCCAGCACCAGGGAAAGGAATCAGCCCCAGCATTTT
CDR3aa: CASTRERNQPQHF

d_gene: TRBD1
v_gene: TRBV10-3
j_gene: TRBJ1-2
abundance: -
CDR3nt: TGTGCCATCGCCGCTTGGACAGGAACCTATGGCTACACCTTC
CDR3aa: CAIAAWTGTYGYTF

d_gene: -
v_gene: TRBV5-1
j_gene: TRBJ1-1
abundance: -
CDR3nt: TGCGCCAGCAGCTCCAGGTCCTCCAACACTGAAGCTTTCTTT
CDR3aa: CASSSRSSNTEAFF

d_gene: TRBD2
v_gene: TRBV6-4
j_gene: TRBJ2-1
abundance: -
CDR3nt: TGTGCCAGCAGTGGGGGCCATGGGCATAGCGGGCGCAATGAGCAGTTCTTC
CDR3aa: CASSGGHGHSGRNEQFF

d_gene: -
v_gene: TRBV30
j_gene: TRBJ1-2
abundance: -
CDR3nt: TGTGCCTGGAGTGTACTCGGAAGTGGAGGGCAGGGCTACACCTTC
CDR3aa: CAWSVLGSGGQGYTF

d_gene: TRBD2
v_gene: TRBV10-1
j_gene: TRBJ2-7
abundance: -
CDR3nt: TGCGCCAGCAGGGCTAGCGGCTATACCTACGAGCAGTACTTC
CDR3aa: CASRASGYTYEQYF

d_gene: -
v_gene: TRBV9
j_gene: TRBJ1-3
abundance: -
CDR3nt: TGTGCCAGCAGCGTAGCTACAGACTCTGGAAACACCATATATTTT
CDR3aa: CASSVATDSGNTIYF